This T cell receptor beta chain was documented in a study of blood T cell repertoires in COVID-19. Study at large: Specimens from acute and convalescent COVID-19 originated in the United States, Italy and Spain.

Trimming cost V 7 bases and J 7 bases, with 8 bases left between them. The CDR3 contains 11 residues. In the original processing: Amplification with reference gene primers provided the estimates of nucleated cell counts. The data were produced by immunoSEQ multiplex PCR, yet TCRdb's version contains in-frame clones alone and is incomplete. V, J and clone size are taken as reported in that table, and D and trimming were inferred from the DNA itself. The sample lists roughly 280,000 clones, 80% to 90% occurring once. This clone was counted once. The genes are TRBV12-3 or TRBV12-4 and TRBJ2-1; D perhaps matches TRBD2 (5 bases). Material for sequencing was peripheral blood. The receptor comes from a man between 60 and 75 years old with acute or convalescent COVID-19. CDR3 residues: CASIRRNEQFF. CDR3 DNA: TGTGCCAGCATCAGGAGGAATGAGCAGTTCTTC.